A single sample gave rise to the 27 T cell receptor beta chains below, sequenced in a study of cytomegalovirus exposure and HLA in healthy donors. PCR employed 60 Vbeta and 13 Jbeta primers. Here immunoSEQ multiplex PCR was the method, and the copy in TCRdb shows in-frame clones only, minus some. The sample yields 130,000 or so clones, around 9% seen once. The source material was PBMCs. Every receptor here comes from a man aged 40-49 years in good health and CMV-seronegative.

This clone was seen a few times. This chain uses TRBV7-3 with TRBJ2-3; D may be TRBD2 (5 bases). Trimming stripped 4 bases from V and 2 bases from J, with 10 bases between. Germline lookup yields CDR1 SGHTA and CDR2 FQGTGA. The CDR3 has 14 amino acids. CDR3 region: CASSSEAVTDTQYF. CDR3 in DNA: TGTGCCAGCAGCTCCGAAGCGGTCACAGATACGCAGTATTTT.

This clone showed up many times. The V gene is TRBV6-5, the J gene TRBJ1-1, with TRBD1 matching 7 bases. The CDR3 is 15 amino acids. With 6 bases clipped from V and 2 bases from J, the junction kept 9 bases outside the gene matches. The germline gives CDR1 MNHEY, CDR2 SVGAGI. This chain's CDR3 is CASSRTGVLNTEAFF. CDR3 bases: TGTGCCAGCAGCCGAACAGGGGTTTTAAACACTGAAGCTTTCTTT.

Of note for this clone: An end of the junction does not agree with germline; a read error may underlie this. The chain combines TRBV5-1 with TRBJ2-5; perhaps TRBD2 as D (5 bases). The CDR3 contains 15 residues. Germline V gene data show CDR1 as SGHRS and CDR2 as YFSETQ. CDR3 amino acids: CASSPAGAIQETQYF. In DNA form, the CDR3 reads TGCGCCAGCAGCCCGGCGGGTGCTATCCAAGAAACCCAGTACTTC.

The chain carries TRBV6-6 and TRBJ1-4; the D gene is possibly TRBD1 (5 bases). Trimming left V 7 bases short and J 10 bases short, with 13 bases between. CDR1 is MNHNY, CDR2 SVGAGI, per germline (reference sequence). The CDR3 is 12 residues long. The CDR3 is CASNTGDGKLFF. CDR3 DNA: TGTGCCAGCAACACGGGGGACGGAAAACTGTTTTTT.

The chain employs TRBV6-1 and TRBJ1-1, with TRBD1 matching over 10 bases. The CDR3 covers 15 residues. Germline trimming cut 8 bases from V and 0 bases from J; bases unmatched to any gene: 6. Germline V gives CDR1 MNHNS, CDR2 SASEGT. The CDR3 loop reads CASAGTGEMNTEAFF. The CDR3 nucleotides read TGTGCCAGCGCCGGGACAGGGGAAATGAACACTGAAGCTTTCTTT.

This CDR3 reads CASSLTPGGGQPQHF. CDR3 in DNA: TGTGCCAGTAGTCTAACCCCGGGGGGTGGGCAGCCCCAGCATTTT. The chain employs TRBV19 and TRBJ1-5; D might be TRBD1 (5 bases). The germline V and J ends were trimmed by 5 bases and 7 bases, with 18 bases remaining between them. The CDR3 covers 15 residues. The germline V gene encodes CDR1 LNHDA and CDR2 SQIVND (reference sequence).

This clone has just one count. This chain links TRBV7-3 with TRBJ2-1; tentatively, D is TRBD2 (5 bases). Germline assignment: CDR1 SGHTA and CDR2 FQGTGA. The CDR3 length is 14 residues. V lost 5 bases and J lost 6, with 14 bases in between. Here the CDR3 DNA reads TGTGCCAGCAGCCCAGTTTCGGGAAGCAATGAGCAGTTCTTC. Its translation: CASSPVSGSNEQFF.

The sample holds a few counts of this clone. This rearrangement joins TRBV18 to TRBJ1-6, with 9 bases that match TRBD1. Trimming took 3 bases from V and 6 from J; bases not matched to a gene: 3. The germline gives CDR1 KGHSH, CDR2 LQKENI. The CDR3 is 15 amino acids. CDR3 region: CASSPSDRGNSPLHF. DNA for the CDR3: TGTGCCAGCTCACCGTCGGACAGGGGTAATTCACCCCTCCACTTT.

The chain links TRBV7-2 to TRBJ2-1; 12 bases align to TRBD2. The germline gives CDR1 SGHTA, CDR2 FQGNSA. The V and J ends lost 1 base and 8 bases, in that order; junction bases with no gene match: 3. This CDR3 spans 15 amino acids. CDR3 sequence: CASSLVLAGGYEQFF. CDR3 sequence (DNA): TGTGCCAGCAGCTTAGTTCTAGCGGGGGGGTATGAGCAGTTCTTC.

A few counts support this clone. The chain links TRBV5-4 to TRBJ2-2; TRBD2 agrees at 11 bases. Trimming removed 4 bases from V and 1 base from J; junction bases left unmatched: 6. The germline V gene encodes CDR1 SGHNT and CDR2 YYREEE (reference sequence). The CDR3 totals 17 residues. The CDR3 DNA sequence: TGTGCCAGCAGCACTGGGACTAGCGGACGGAACACCGGGGAGCTGTTTTTT. The encoded protein is CASSTGTSGRNTGELFF.

This clone was counted a few times. The CDR3 here is CASSIRGQGASYEQYF. CDR3 DNA sequence: TGTGCCAGTAGTATAAGGGGACAGGGGGCCTCCTACGAGCAGTACTTC. The chain employs TRBV19 and TRBJ2-7, with 12 bases identical to TRBD1. V shed 2 bases and J 0 bases; nucleotides not matched to a gene: 2. The V gene's germline CDR1 is LNHDA and CDR2 SQIVND (reference sequence). CDR3 length: 16 amino acids.

This clone was seen only a few times. Different DNA sequences within this sample yield the same CDR3. The V and J genes are TRBV9 and TRBJ2-5, with 10 bases identical to TRBD2. Germline trimming cut 3 bases from V and 4 bases from J; bases unmatched to any gene: 6. Germline V CDR1 and CDR2: SGDLS, YYNGEE. There are 15 residues in the CDR3. CDR3 DNA sequence: TGTGCCAGCAGCGCATCTAGCGGGGGAAGAGAGACCCAGTACTTC. Translation: CASSASSGGRETQYF.

This clone was found a few times. This sequence joins TRBV29-1 and TRBJ2-7; D possibly corresponds to TRBD2 (6 bases). Trimming took 3 bases from V and 2 from J, leaving 11 bases between them. The germline V gene encodes CDR1 SQVTM and CDR2 ANQGSEA. The CDR3 loop spans 13 amino acids. Written as DNA, the CDR3 is TGCAGCGTTGATGGGGGGACGACCTACGAGCAGTACTTC. This gives the protein CSVDGGTTYEQYF.

The chain employs TRBV2 and TRBJ1-6; D is perhaps TRBD1 (5 bases). V was shortened by 2 bases and J by 5 bases, with 10 bases between the two germline ends. The V gene's germline CDR1 is SNHLY and CDR2 FYNNEI. This CDR3 is 15 amino acids long. The DNA for the CDR3 is TGTGCCAGCAGTGAACTGGGGCATAATAATTCACCCCTCCACTTT. This gives the protein CASSELGHNNSPLHF.

This clone was detected a few times. This chain links TRBV7-9 with TRBJ1-2, with a possible D match to TRBD1 (5 bases). CDR1 SEHNR and CDR2 FQNEAQ come from the germline V gene (reference sequence). There are 12 residues in the CDR3. V lost 8 bases to trimming and J lost 3 bases, with 10 bases between them. CDR3 coding DNA: TGTGCCAGCCAGGGCCTAGACTATGGCTACACCTTC. Protein product: CASQGLDYGYTF.

The rearrangement joins TRBV19 to TRBJ2-3, with TRBD2 matching 12 bases. Germline CDR1 is LNHDA and CDR2 is SQIVND (reference sequence). This CDR3 contains 16 residues. With 5 bases clipped from V and 3 bases from J, the junction kept 6 bases outside the gene matches. The CDR3 is CASSWTSGALTDTQYF. CDR3 sequence (DNA): TGTGCCAGTAGTTGGACTAGCGGGGCTTTAACAGATACGCAGTATTTT.

V usage is TRBV28 and J usage is TRBJ1-2; D is undetermined. Germline CDR1 is MDHEN and CDR2 is SYDVKM. This CDR3 is 11 amino acids long. V lost 7 bases and J 3 bases, leaving 6 bases between the germline ends. The CDR3 DNA follows: TGTGCCAGCACGGGTTACTATGGCTACACCTTC. Encoded protein: CASTGYYGYTF.

This clone occurred a few times. The chain has TRBV7-9 and TRBJ2-1, with TRBD2 matching 7 bases. V lost 4 bases and J lost 14; bases outside the gene matches: 8. In germline, CDR1 is SEHNR, CDR2 FQNEAQ (reference sequence). CDR3 size: 12 residues. The CDR3 here is CASSWGVAGEFF. As DNA, the CDR3 is TGTGCCAGCAGCTGGGGGGTAGCGGGCGAGTTCTTC.

This rearrangement joins TRBV5-1 to TRBJ1-6; a weak D match, TRBD1 (5 bases). V dropped 4 bases and J dropped 9 bases, with 14 bases sitting between them. Germline loops: CDR1 SGHRS, CDR2 YFSETQ. CDR3 length: 14 amino acids. The CDR3 spells CASSNRDSSSPLHF. CDR3 in DNA: TGCGCCAGCAGCAACCGGGACTCCTCTTCACCCCTCCACTTT.

The gene calls are TRBV2 and TRBJ1-5; a possible D gene is TRBD1 (6 bases). The CDR3 is 15 residues long. CDR1 SNHLY and CDR2 FYNNEI come from the germline V gene. With 4 bases removed from V and 1 base from J, the gap between germline ends came to 11 bases. Here the CDR3 DNA reads TGTGCCAGCAGTGCATCCAGGGGCAGCAATCAGCCCCAGCATTTT. It yields the protein CASSASRGSNQPQHF.

This clone turned up a few times. This chain joins TRBV7-9 and TRBJ2-5; weak D call: TRBD2 (6 bases). The CDR3 covers 13 residues. Germline values: CDR1 SEHNR, CDR2 FQNEAQ (reference sequence). Trimming stripped 5 bases from V and 9 bases from J, with 16 bases between. CDR3 nucleotides: TGTGCCAGCAGCCGGGACTCCAAGAGGGCCCAGTACTTC. As protein: CASSRDSKRAQYF.

This chain connects TRBV7-8 to TRBJ2-5; D might be TRBD1 (6 bases). The CDR3 has 13 amino acids. Trimming cost V 1 base and J 5 bases, with 8 bases left between them. Per the germline V gene, CDR1 is SGHVS and CDR2 is FQNEAQ. This CDR3 reads CASSLGQGETQYF. The CDR3, as DNA: TGTGCCAGCAGCTTAGGGCAGGGGGAGACCCAGTACTTC.

V usage is TRBV7-9 and J usage is TRBJ2-5; TRBD2 aligns across 8 bases. The V gene's germline CDR1 is SEHNR and CDR2 FQNEAQ (reference sequence). CDR3 size: 15 residues. With 2 bases clipped from V and 3 bases from J, the junction kept 5 bases outside the gene matches. CDR3 protein: CASSLMGLGEETQYF. The CDR3 DNA reads as TGTGCCAGCAGCTTAATGGGACTAGGGGAAGAGACCCAGTACTTC.

This clone was seen once. This chain joins TRBV7-2 and TRBJ1-2; tentatively, D is TRBD1 (6 bases). Per germline, CDR1 SGHTA and CDR2 FQGNSA. Trimming cost V 0 bases and J 5 bases, with 13 bases left between them. The CDR3 loop spans 15 amino acids. In DNA form, the CDR3 reads TGTGCCAGCAGCTTAGCGGCGGGAGGGGGATATGGCTACACCTTC. Its translation is CASSLAAGGGYGYTF. Using reference TRBV7-2 and TRBJ1-2 for the parts outside the CDR3, the full variable domain is GAGVSQSPSNKVTEKGKDVELRCDPISGHTALYWYRQSLGQGLEFLIYFQGNSAPDKSGLPSDRFSAERTGGSVSTLTIQRTQQEDSAVYLCASSLAAGGGYGYTFGSGTRLTVV.

This clone was seen a few times. The V and J genes are TRBV12-5 and TRBJ2-3; the match to TRBD2 covers 11 bases. V lost 6 bases and J lost 2; bases outside the gene matches: 4. The germline V gene has CDR1 LGHNT and CDR2 FRNRAP. The CDR3 has 15 residues. CDR3 nucleotides: TGTGCTAGTGGCCGGGGACTAGCGGACACAGATACGCAGTATTTT. It translates to CASGRGLADTDTQYF.

This clone was counted between two and nine times. The chain links TRBV5-5 to TRBJ2-2, with 12 bases identical to TRBD2. J lost 4 bases, V lost 4 bases, and 2 bases had no gene match. Per germline, CDR1 SGHKS and CDR2 YYEKEE (reference sequence). CDR3 length: 15 residues. The chain's CDR3 is CASSLAGGFTGELFF. The CDR3 DNA is TGTGCCAGCAGCCTAGCGGGGGGGTTCACCGGGGAGCTGTTTTTT.

This clone has just a few counts. This chain joins TRBV4-2 and TRBJ2-3; D might be TRBD1 (5 bases). Germline lookup yields CDR1 LGHNA and CDR2 YNFKEQ. The CDR3 is made up of 14 amino acids. V lost 1 base, J lost 4 bases, and 9 bases lay in between. CDR3: CASSQADSSDTQYF. The CDR3, as DNA: TGTGCCAGCAGCCAAGCTGACAGTTCAGATACGCAGTATTTT.